Sequencing of this T cell receptor (beta chain) was carried out in a study of CD8 T cells in Susac syndrome. This CDR3 comprises 16 residues. Germline-derived CDR1 and CDR2 are MNHEY and SMNVEV (reference sequence). V was shortened by 5 bases and J by 5 bases, with 16 bases between the two germline ends. Reverse transcription of about 0.45 to 1 ug RNA was carried out with random hexamers. Amplification of TCR beta CDR3 spanned 54 Vbeta and 13 Jbeta via immunoSEQ multiplex PCR. TCRdb re-derived calls from the immunoSEQ multiplex PCR reads in MiXCR, one entry per CDR3 protein. The sample lists roughly 130,000 distinct CDR3 sequences, about 95% occurring once. TCR beta was sequenced from blood CD8+ and CD4+ T cells. Isolation of CD8+ and CD4+ T cells was performed negatively, whereas enrichment of TEMRA cells was done by FACS.

This rearrangement joins TRBV27 to TRBJ1-6; D is possibly TRBD1 (6 bases). This receptor was identified in a human donor with multiple sclerosis. The material sequenced was CD4+ T cells from PBMCs. This CDR3 is CASSPQDSIHNSPLHF. The CDR3 nucleotides read TGTGCCAGCAGTCCGCAGGACAGTATTCATAATTCACCCCTCCACTTT.